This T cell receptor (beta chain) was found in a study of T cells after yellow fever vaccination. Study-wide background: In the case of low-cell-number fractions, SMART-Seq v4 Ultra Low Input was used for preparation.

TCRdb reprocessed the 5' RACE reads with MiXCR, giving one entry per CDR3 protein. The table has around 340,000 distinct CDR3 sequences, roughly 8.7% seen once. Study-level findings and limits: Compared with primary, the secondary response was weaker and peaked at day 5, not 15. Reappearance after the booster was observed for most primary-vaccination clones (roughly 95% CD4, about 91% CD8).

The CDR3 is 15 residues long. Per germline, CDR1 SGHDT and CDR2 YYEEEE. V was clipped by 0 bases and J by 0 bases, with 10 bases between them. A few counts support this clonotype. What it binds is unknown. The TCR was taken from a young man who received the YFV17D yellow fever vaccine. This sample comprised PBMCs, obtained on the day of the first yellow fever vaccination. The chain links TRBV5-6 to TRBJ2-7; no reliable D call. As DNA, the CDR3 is TGTGCCAGCAGCTTGGGGCCAGGATACTCCTACGAGCAGTACTTC. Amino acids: CASSLGPGYSYEQYF.